Listed below are T cell receptor beta chains from one sample, sequenced in a study of blood T cell repertoires in COVID-19. Assay: immunoSEQ multiplex PCR; the TCRdb copy retains only in-frame clones and omits some. The sample shows 250,000 to 300,000 clones, roughly 89% of them seen only once. The specimen was PBMCs or T cells enriched from blood (not recorded which). The receptors shown here come from a woman in her 40s who had recovered from COVID-19. Both conserved end residues are trimmed from each CDR3.

v_gene | CDR3aa
TRBV11-3 | ASSLDENNEQF
TRBV11-2 | ASSSRRGGTEAF
TRBV7-9 | ASSLARGSYGYT
TRBV5-1 | ASSLEGQGTDPQH
TRBV15 | ATSRDYLEETQY
TRBV2 | ASMAGGNSPLH
TRBV5-1 | ASSLTGVATDTQY
TRBV6-2/TRBV6-3 | ASSRRGPYEQY
TRBV18 | ASSPPRSSYEQY
TRBV12-5 | ASGPLSGGNEQY
TRBV6-2/TRBV6-3 | ASSYSTGTAYNEQF
TRBV2 | ASSGTGGEQPQH
TRBV4-1 | ASSPPQGFFYGYT
TRBV2 | ASSVGQRNYGYT
TRBV9 | ASSVGDRGIYGYT
TRBV20-1 | SASSGLAFDNEQF
TRBV23-1 | ASSHGEQGSPKLLADTQY
TRBV5-1 | ASSLFGDRETIY
TRBV12-5 | ASAFGTSGRRDSEQF
TRBV11-2 | ASSLRKDRGAYEQY
TRBV5-1 | ASSSDSSYEQY
TRBV2 | ASSEAGYEQY
TRBV30 | AWSIGQGKSPLH
TRBV20-1 | SAQSNTEAF
TRBV11-2 | ASSLAGLTGGTTEAF
TRBV19 | ASSTNHRGANYGYT
TRBV7-6 | ASSLRQGNTGELF
TRBV30 | AWSSGRNQPQH
TRBV19 | ASSDPRTGTLEAF
TRBV18 | ASSRQVNTEAF
TRBV5-1 | ASREQGATANEKLF
TRBV7-2 | ASSPPQGARYNEQF
TRBV21-1 | ASSKDVGPHSYEQY
TRBV30 | AWKDSKKEQF
TRBV7-3 | ASSVGDRRRGAF
TRBV5-1 | ASSLGPETNTEAF
TRBV7-2 | ASSSGSGPKGEQY
TRBV19 | ASSIGSGNYGYT
TRBV14 | ASSQASGGEQY
TRBV6-5 | ALQLEGANYGYT
TRBV24-1 | ATSDLVYERVAWGYT
TRBV19 | ASRGTGISGEQF
TRBV5-4 | ASSSGSNQPQH
TRBV11-1 | ASYTTTGGNTEAF
TRBV29-1 | SAQRGVMETQY
TRBV30 | AWTEYPDRAGNSPLH
TRBV29-1 | SVEGYPYSYNEQF
TRBV6-5 | ARPGQGKDQPQH
TRBV19 | ASSIYQGSTEAF
TRBV2 | ASRHPGQGNTGELF
TRBV21-1 | ASSKGYGTGSLPYEQY